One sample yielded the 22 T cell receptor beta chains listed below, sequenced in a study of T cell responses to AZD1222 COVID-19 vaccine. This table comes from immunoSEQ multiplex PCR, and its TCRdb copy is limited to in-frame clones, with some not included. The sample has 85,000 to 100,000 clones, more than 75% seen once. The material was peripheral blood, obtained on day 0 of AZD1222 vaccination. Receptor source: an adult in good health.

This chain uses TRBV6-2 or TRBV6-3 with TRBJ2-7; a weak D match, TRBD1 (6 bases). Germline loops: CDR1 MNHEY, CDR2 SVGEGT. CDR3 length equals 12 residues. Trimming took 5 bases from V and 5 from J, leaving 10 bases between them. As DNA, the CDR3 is TGTGCCAGCAGTGCACAGGGACACGAGCAGTACTTC. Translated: CASSAQGHEQYF.

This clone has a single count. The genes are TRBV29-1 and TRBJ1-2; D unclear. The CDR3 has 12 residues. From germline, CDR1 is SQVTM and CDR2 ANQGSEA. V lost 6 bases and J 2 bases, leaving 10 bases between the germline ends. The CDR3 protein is CSVKSQNYGYTF. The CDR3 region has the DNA TGCAGCGTCAAGTCTCAGAACTATGGCTACACCTTC. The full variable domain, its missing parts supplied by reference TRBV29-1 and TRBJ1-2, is SAVISQKPSRDICQRGTSLTIQCQVDSQVTMMFWYRQQPGQSLTLIATANQGSEATYESGFVIDKFPISRPNLTFSTLTVSNMSPEDSSIYLCSVKSQNYGYTFGSGTRLTVV.

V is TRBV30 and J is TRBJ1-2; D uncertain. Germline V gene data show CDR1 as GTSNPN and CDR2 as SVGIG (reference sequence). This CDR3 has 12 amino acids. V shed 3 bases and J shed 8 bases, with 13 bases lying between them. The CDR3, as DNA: TGTGCCTGGAGGGGAAGACACGAGGGCTACACCTTC. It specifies CAWRGRHEGYTF.

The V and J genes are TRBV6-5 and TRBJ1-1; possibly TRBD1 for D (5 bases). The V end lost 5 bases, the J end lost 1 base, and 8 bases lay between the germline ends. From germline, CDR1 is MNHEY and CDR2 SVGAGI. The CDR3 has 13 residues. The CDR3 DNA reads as TGTGCCAGCAGTATTGGACAGAACACTGAAGCTTTCTTT. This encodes CASSIGQNTEAFF.

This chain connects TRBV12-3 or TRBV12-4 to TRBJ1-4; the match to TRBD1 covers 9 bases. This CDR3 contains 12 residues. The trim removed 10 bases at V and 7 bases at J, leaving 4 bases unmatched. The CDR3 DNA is TGTGCCACCGGGACAGGGCGTGAAAAACTGTTTTTT. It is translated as CATGTGREKLFF.

The CDR3, as DNA: TGTGCCAGCAGCTCTCCAGTGAACACTGAAGCTTTCTTT. Amino acid sequence: CASSSPVNTEAFF. The chain couples TRBV7-2 to TRBJ1-1; D unclear. V was clipped by 4 bases and J by 0 bases, with 6 bases between them. Per the germline V gene, CDR1 is SGHTA and CDR2 is FQGNSA. The CDR3 covers 13 residues.

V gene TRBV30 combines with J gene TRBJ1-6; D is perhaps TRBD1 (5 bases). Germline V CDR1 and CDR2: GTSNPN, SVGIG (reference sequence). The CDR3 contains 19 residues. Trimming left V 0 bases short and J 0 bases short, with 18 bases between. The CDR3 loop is CAWSVAQRDGLSYNSPLHF. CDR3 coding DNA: TGTGCCTGGAGTGTAGCCCAACGGGACGGCCTCTCCTATAATTCACCCCTCCACTTT.

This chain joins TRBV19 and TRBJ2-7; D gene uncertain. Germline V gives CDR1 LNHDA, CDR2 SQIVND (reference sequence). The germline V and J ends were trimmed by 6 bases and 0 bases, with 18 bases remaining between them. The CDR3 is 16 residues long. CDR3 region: CASSRMGGSSSYEQYF. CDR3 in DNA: TGTGCCAGTAGCCGAATGGGTGGGTCGAGCTCCTACGAGCAGTACTTC.

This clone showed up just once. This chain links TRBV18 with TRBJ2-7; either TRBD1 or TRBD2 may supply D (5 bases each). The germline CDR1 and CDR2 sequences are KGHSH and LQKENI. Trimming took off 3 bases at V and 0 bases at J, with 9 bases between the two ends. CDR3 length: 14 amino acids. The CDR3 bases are TGTGCCAGCTCACCCCGGGACCTCTCCTACGAGCAGTACTTC. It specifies CASSPRDLSYEQYF.

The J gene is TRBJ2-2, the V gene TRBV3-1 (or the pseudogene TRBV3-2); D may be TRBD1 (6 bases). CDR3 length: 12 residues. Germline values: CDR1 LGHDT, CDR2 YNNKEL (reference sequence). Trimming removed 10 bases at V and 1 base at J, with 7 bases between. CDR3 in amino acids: CATTGNTGELFF. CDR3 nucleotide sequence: TGTGCCACGACAGGGAACACCGGGGAGCTGTTTTTT.

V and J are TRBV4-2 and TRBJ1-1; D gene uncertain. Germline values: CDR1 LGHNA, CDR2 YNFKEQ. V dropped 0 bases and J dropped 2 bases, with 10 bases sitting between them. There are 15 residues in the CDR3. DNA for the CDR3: TGTGCCAGCAGCCAAGATATTCTGATAAACACTGAAGCTTTCTTT. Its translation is CASSQDILINTEAFF.

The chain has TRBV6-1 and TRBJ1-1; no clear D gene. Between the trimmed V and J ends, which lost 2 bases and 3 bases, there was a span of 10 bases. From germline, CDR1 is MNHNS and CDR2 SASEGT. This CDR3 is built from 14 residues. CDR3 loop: CASSEYRRDTEAFF. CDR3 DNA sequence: TGTGCCAGCAGTGAATATCGAAGGGACACTGAAGCTTTCTTT.

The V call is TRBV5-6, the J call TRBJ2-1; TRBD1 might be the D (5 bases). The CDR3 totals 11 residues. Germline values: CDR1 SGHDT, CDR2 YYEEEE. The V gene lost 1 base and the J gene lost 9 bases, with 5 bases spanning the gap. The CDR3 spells CASSLQGEQFF. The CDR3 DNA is TGTGCCAGCAGCTTGCAGGGTGAGCAGTTCTTC.

The CDR3 DNA sequence: TGCGCCAGCAGTGATAGCGGGGGGGCCGGGCAGTTCTTC. Protein product: CASSDSGGAGQFF. V gene TRBV10-2 combines with J gene TRBJ2-1; 11 positions match TRBD2. The CDR3 spans 13 residues. Germline V gene data show CDR1 as WSHSY and CDR2 as SAAADI. The trim removed 3 bases at V and 12 bases at J, leaving 4 bases unmatched.

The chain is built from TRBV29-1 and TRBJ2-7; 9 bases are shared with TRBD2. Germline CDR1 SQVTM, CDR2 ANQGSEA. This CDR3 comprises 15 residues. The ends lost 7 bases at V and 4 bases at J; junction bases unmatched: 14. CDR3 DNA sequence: TGCAGCGGGGAACTAGCGGGCTATATTCTTTACGAGCAGTACTTC. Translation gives CSGELAGYILYEQYF.

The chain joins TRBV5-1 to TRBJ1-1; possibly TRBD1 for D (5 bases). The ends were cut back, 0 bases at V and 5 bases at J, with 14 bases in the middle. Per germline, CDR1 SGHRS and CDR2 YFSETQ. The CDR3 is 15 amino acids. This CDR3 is CASSLGAAGDTEAFF. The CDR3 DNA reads TGCGCCAGCAGCTTGGGGGCAGCGGGGGATACTGAAGCTTTCTTT.

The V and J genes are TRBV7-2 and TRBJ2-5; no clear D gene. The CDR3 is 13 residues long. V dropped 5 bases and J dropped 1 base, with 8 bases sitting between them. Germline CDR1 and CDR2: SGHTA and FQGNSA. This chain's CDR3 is CASSPLGQETQYF. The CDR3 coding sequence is TGTGCCAGCAGCCCCCTTGGCCAAGAGACCCAGTACTTC. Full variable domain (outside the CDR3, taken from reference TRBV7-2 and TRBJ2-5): GAGVSQSPSNKVTEKGKDVELRCDPISGHTALYWYRQSLGQGLEFLIYFQGNSAPDKSGLPSDRFSAERTGGSVSTLTIQRTQQEDSAVYLCASSPLGQETQYFGPGTRLLVL.

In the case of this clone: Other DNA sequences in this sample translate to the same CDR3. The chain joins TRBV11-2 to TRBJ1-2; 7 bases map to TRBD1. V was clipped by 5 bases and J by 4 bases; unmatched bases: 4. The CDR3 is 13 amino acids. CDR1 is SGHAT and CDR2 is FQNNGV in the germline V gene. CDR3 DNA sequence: TGTGCCAGCAGCCCCGGGACAGTCTATGGCTACACCTTC. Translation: CASSPGTVYGYTF.

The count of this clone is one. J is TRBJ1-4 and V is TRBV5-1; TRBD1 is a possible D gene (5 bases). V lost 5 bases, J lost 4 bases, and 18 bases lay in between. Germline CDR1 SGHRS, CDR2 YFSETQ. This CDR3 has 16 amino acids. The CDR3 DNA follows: TGCGCCAGCAGTACAGAGCGGGGAAGGGGTAATGAAAAACTGTTTTTT. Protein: CASSTERGRGNEKLFF.

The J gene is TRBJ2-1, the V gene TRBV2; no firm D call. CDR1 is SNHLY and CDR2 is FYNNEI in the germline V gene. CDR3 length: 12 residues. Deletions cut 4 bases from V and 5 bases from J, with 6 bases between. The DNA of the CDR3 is TGTGCCAGCAGTGCCAATGACAATGAGCAGTTCTTC. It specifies CASSANDNEQFF.

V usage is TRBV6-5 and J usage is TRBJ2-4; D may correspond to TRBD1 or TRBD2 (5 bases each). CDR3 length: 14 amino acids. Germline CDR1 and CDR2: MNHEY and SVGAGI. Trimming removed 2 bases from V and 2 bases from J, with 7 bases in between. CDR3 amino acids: CASSYGGSKNIQYF. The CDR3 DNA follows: TGTGCCAGCAGTTACGGGGGATCCAAAAACATTCAGTACTTC.

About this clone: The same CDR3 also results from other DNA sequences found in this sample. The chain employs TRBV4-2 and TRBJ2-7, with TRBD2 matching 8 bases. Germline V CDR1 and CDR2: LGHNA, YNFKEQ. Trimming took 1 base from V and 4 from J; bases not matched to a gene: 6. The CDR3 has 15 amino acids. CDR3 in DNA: TGTGCCAGCAGCCAAGCCGGGACTAGTGGGTACGAGCAGTACTTC. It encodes CASSQAGTSGYEQYF.